The source of this T cell receptor (beta chain) is a study of regulatory T cells in long-lasting Graves disease. About the research overall: Persistent Graves' disease denoted over 5 years of antithyroid drugs plus positive TSH receptor antibodies. Study-level results: Persistent disease preferred TRBV28, TRBJ1-2 and TRBJ2-5; new disease, TRBV20-1 and TRBJ2-1. Among the persistent patients, 2,741 public clonotypes were shared, more than the roughly 900 shared among new patients.

Documented time point: persistent/refractory GD, antithyroid drugs over 5 years with positive TRAb. Extracted PBMC RNA gave rise to the TCR library. Trimming left V 0 bases short and J 0 bases short, with 10 bases between. Per germline, CDR1 SGHRS and CDR2 YFSETQ. The CDR3 contains 16 residues. As to this clonotype: The antigen remains undetermined.

Sequencing libraries for TCR beta were prepared with iRepertoire HTBI primers and Arm-PCR of CDR3 regions. Study processing details: From all samples, identification returned over 13 TRBJ and about 63 TRBV segments. TCRdb used MiXCR to reprocess the multiplex PCR reads, holding one entry per CDR3 protein. The V and J calls follow TCRdb's processing rather than the paper's. The data contain 700,000 or so distinct CDR3 sequences, 25% to 35% of them seen just once; the ten biggest clones take up around 42%. The sample here was peripheral blood mononuclear cells (PBMCs), taken when the disease was refractory, from a patient treated with antithyroid drugs. The clonotype comes from a female donor with Graves disease. V and J are TRBV5-1 and TRBJ1-3, with D tentatively TRBD1 (5 bases). CDR3 in amino acids: CASSLEGLLSGNTIYF. The CDR3 nucleotides are TGCGCCAGCAGCTTGGAGGGACTGCTCTCTGGAAACACCATATATTTT.